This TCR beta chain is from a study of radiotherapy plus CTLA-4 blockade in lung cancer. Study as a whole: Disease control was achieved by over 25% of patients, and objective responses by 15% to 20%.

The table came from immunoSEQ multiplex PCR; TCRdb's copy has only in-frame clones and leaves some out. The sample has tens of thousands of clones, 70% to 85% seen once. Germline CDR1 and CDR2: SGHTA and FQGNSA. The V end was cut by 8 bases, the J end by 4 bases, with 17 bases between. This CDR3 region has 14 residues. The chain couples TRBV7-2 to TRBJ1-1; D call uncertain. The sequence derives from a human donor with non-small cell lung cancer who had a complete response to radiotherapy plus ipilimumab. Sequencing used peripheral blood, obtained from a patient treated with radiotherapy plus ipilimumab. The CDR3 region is CASSEGGVGTEAFF. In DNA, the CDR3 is TGTGCCAGCTCAGAGGGCGGGGTCGGCACTGAAGCTTTCTTT. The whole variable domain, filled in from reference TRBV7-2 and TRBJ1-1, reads GAGVSQSPSNKVTEKGKDVELRCDPISGHTALYWYRQSLGQGLEFLIYFQGNSAPDKSGLPSDRFSAERTGGSVSTLTIQRTQQEDSAVYLCASSEGGVGTEAFFGQGTRLTVV.